The 10 T cell receptor beta chains presented below share a single source sample, sequenced in a study of blood T cells in healthy people across ages. A second 7 to 11 cycle PCR used barcoded and J-beta primers. TCRdb re-called the 5' RACE reads through MiXCR, storing one row per CDR3 protein. This table holds 750,000 to 950,000 distinct CDR3 sequences, almost 30% found once. This same sample was also part of a study on T cells of mothers and their children.

Sequenced sample: blood. Every receptor here comes from a woman aged 40 to 49 in good health.

The V gene is TRBV28, the J gene TRBJ2-5, with 9 bases fitting TRBD1. The J call may be mistaken, given a closer DNA end match to TRBJ2-7. CDR3 length: 13 amino acids. In germline, CDR1 is MDHEN, CDR2 SYDVKM. As DNA, the CDR3 is TGTGCCAGCAGAGGACAGGGGAAGCACGAGCAGTACTTC. This translates into CASRGQGKHEQYF.

In this sample, this clonotype turned up a few times. The chain is built from TRBV5-1 and TRBJ2-3; 8 nucleotides match TRBD1. The junction had 9 bases not matched to a gene; V was cut back by 0 bases and J by 6 bases. The CDR3 consists of 16 residues. Germline CDR1 reads SGHRS; CDR2 reads YFSETQ. CDR3 loop: CASSLETGGFADTQYF. DNA for the CDR3: TGCGCCAGCAGCTTGGAAACAGGGGGTTTTGCGGATACGCAGTATTTT.

The chain couples TRBV6-4 to TRBJ2-7; TRBD1 is a possible D gene (6 bases). Germline V gene lookup returns CDR1 MRHNA and CDR2 SNTAGT. The CDR3 totals 19 residues. The V gene lost 6 bases and the J gene lost 2 bases, with 29 bases spanning the gap. CDR3 in DNA: TGTGCCAGCAGACTACTTGACGAATCTCGGACAGCAAAAACCTACGAGCAGTACTTC. Amino acids: CASRLLDESRTAKTYEQYF.

This clonotype was seen repeatedly, ten times or more. This chain uses TRBV5-1 with TRBJ1-5, with 9 positions matching TRBD1. The trim removed 0 bases at V and 1 base at J, leaving 2 bases unmatched. The CDR3 spans 16 residues. Germline V gives CDR1 SGHRS, CDR2 YFSETQ. The CDR3 reads CASSLGDRESNQPQHF. The CDR3 region has the DNA TGCGCCAGCAGCTTGGGGGACAGGGAAAGCAATCAGCCCCAGCATTTT.

This clonotype was found many times. V gene TRBV6-2 or TRBV6-3 combines with J gene TRBJ1-2; possibly TRBD1 for D (5 bases). Germline CDR1 MNHEY, CDR2 SVGEGT. The length of the CDR3 is 15 residues. V lost 5 bases to trimming and J lost 4 bases, with 17 bases between them. CDR3 loop: CASSTDSLLTYGYTF. CDR3 coding DNA: TGTGCCAGCAGTACCGACAGCCTTCTCACCTATGGCTACACCTTC.

The chain carries TRBV28 and TRBJ2-1; TRBD2 agrees at 9 bases. Germline-derived CDR1 and CDR2 are MDHEN and SYDVKM. The CDR3 length is 17 residues. J was trimmed by 8 bases and V by 7 bases; bases with no gene match: 18. CDR3 coding DNA: TGTGCCAGCAACCCCCCATCCATGGGCGGGGGGGCCTATGAGCAGTTCTTC. As protein: CASNPPSMGGGAYEQFF.

A few counts support this clonotype. The chain links TRBV2 to TRBJ2-1; D uncertain. Trimming shortened V by 1 base and J by 4 bases, and 11 bases separated the two germline ends. Germline V gene data show CDR1 as SNHLY and CDR2 as FYNNEI. This CDR3 is built from 15 residues. The CDR3, as DNA: TGTGCCAGCAGTGAAGGGATATCACCTTACAATGAGCAGTTCTTC. As protein: CASSEGISPYNEQFF.

This clonotype came up many times. DNA for the CDR3: TGTGCCAGCAGCTTAGATAGATGGCAGCGGGGGACGTCCTACGAGCAGTACTTC. This sequence encodes CASSLDRWQRGTSYEQYF. The V gene is TRBV11-2, the J gene TRBJ2-7; 8 bases map to TRBD2. CDR3 length equals 18 residues. Germline trimming cut 0 bases from V and 1 base from J; bases unmatched to any gene: 11. From germline, CDR1 is SGHAT and CDR2 FQNNGV. The full variable domain, in which reference TRBV11-2 and TRBJ2-7 provide the parts outside the CDR3, is EAGVAQSPRYKIIEKRQSVAFWCNPISGHATLYWYQQILGQGPKLLIQFQNNGVVDDSQLPKDRFSAERLKGVDSTLKIQPAKLEDSAVYLCASSLDRWQRGTSYEQYFGPGTRLTVT.

The sample holds a few counts of this clonotype. Germline and junction disagree at one end, which may indicate a read error. The CDR3 nucleotides are TGTGCCAGCAGCCAAGATTCTTTGTCGATGTCTGGGGCCGACGTCCTGACTTTC. This gives the protein CASSQDSLSMSGADVLTF. This chain joins TRBV14 and TRBJ2-6, with a tentative D call TRBD1 (5 bases). This CDR3 comprises 18 residues. The V gene's germline CDR1 is SGHDN and CDR2 FVKESK.

The V call is TRBV29-1, the J call TRBJ2-7, with D possibly matching TRBD2 (6 bases). Trimming cost V 4 bases and J 7 bases, with 11 bases left between them. Per the germline V gene, CDR1 is SQVTM and CDR2 is ANQGSEA. The CDR3 has 11 amino acids. CDR3 bases: TGCAGCGTTGTTGTCCGGGGGGAGCAGTACTTC. This encodes CSVVVRGEQYF.